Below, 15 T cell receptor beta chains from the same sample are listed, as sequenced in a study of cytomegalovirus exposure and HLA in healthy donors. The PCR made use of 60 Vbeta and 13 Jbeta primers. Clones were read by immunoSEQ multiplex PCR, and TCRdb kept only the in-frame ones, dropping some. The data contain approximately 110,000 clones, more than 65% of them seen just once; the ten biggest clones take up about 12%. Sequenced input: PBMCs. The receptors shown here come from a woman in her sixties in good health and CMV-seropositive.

In DNA form, the CDR3 reads TGTGCCAGCAGTTTAATTGAAAAACTGTTTTTT. This translates into CASSLIEKLFF. The rearrangement joins TRBV6-5 to TRBJ1-4; D not certain. This CDR3 contains 11 residues. Germline values: CDR1 MNHEY, CDR2 SVGAGI. Trimming cost V 4 bases and J 7 bases, with 4 bases left between them.

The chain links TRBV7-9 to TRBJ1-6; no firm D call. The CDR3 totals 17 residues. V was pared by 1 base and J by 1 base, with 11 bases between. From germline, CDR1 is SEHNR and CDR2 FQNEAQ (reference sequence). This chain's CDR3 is CASSLDSGRSYNSPLHF. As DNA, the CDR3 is TGTGCCAGCAGCTTAGATTCGGGAAGGTCCTATAATTCACCCCTCCACTTT.

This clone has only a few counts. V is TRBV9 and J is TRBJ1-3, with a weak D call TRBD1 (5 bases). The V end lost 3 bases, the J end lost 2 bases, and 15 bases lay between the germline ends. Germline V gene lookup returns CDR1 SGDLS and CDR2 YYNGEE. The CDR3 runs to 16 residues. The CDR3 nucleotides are TGTGCCAGCAGCGGCCGTTCCGGGGGGGCTGGAAACACCATATATTTT. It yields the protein CASSGRSGGAGNTIYF. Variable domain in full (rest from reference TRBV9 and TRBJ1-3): DSGVTQTPKHLITATGQRVTLRCSPRSGDLSVYWYQQSLDQGLQFLIQYYNGEERAKGNILERFSAQQFPDLHSELNLSSLELGDSALYFCASSGRSGGAGNTIYFGEGSWLTVV.

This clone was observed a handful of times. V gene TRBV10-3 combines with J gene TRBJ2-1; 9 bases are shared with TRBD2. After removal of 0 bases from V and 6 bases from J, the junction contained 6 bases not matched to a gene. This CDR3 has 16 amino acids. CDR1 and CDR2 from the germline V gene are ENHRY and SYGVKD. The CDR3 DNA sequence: TGTGCCATCAGTGAGTCGAGAGCGGGGGGCCGCAATGAGCAGTTCTTC. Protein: CAISESRAGGRNEQFF.

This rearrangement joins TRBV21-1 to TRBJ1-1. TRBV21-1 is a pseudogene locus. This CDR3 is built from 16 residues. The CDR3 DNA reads TGTGCCAGCAGCAAAGGTAGGAGAGAGGGCGACACTGAAGCTTTCTTT. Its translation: CASSKGRREGDTEAFF.

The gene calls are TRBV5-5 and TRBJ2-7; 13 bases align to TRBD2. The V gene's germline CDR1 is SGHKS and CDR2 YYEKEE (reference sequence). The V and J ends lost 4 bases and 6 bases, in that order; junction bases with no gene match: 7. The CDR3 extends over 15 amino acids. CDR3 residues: CASSHGTSGIGEQYF. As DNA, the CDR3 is TGTGCCAGCAGCCATGGGACTAGCGGGATTGGCGAGCAGTACTTC.

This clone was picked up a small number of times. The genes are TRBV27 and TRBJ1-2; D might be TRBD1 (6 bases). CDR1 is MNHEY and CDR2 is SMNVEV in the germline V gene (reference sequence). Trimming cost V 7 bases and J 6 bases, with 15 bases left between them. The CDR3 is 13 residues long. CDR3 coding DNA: TGTGCCAGCAAAGTTTTGTCAGGGGATGGCTACACCTTC. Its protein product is CASKVLSGDGYTF.

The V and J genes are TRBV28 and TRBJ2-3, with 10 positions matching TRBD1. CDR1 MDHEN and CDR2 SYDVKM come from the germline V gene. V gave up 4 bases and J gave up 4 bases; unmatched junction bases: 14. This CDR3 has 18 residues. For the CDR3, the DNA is TGTGCCAGCAGTTCCCGACAGGGGGCGCGTCGGGTGCCAGATACGCAGTATTTT. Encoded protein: CASSSRQGARRVPDTQYF.

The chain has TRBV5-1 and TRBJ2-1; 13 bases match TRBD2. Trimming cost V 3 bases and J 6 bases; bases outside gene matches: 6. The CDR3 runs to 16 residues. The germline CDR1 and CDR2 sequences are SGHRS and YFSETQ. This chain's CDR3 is CASSSGGTSGINEQFF. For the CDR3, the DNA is TGCGCCAGCAGCTCAGGCGGGACTAGCGGGATCAATGAGCAGTTCTTC.

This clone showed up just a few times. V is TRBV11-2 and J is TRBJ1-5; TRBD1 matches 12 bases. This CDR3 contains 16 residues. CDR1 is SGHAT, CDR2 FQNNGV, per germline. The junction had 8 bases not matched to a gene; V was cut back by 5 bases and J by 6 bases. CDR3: CASSVTGTGGGQPQHF. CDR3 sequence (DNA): TGTGCCAGCAGCGTTACCGGGACAGGGGGCGGTCAGCCCCAGCATTTT.

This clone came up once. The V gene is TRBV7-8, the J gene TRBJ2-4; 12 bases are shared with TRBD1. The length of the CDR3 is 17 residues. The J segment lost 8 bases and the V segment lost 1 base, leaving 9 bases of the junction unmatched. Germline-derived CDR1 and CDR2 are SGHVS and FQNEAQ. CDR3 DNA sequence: TGTGCCAGCAGCTTAGAGCTGGGACAGGGGGCCGGGGACATTCAGTACTTC. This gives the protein CASSLELGQGAGDIQYF.

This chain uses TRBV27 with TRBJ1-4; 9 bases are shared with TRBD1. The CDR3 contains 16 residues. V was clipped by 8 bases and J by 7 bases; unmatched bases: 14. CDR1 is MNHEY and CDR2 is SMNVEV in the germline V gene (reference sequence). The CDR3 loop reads CASRYTGTGWSEKLFF. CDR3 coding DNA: TGTGCCAGCCGTTACACCGGGACAGGGTGGAGTGAAAAACTGTTTTTT.

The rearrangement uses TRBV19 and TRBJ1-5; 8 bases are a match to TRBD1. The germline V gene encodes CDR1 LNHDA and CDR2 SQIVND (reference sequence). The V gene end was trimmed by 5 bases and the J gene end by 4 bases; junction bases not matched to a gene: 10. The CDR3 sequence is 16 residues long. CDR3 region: CASSDDRGQENQPQHF. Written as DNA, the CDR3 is TGTGCCAGTAGTGATGACAGGGGACAAGAAAATCAGCCCCAGCATTTT. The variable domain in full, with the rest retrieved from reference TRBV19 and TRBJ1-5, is DGGITQSPKYLFRKEGQNVTLSCEQNLNHDAMYWYRQDPGQGLRLIYYSQIVNDFQKGDIAEGYSVSREKKESFPLTVTSAQKNPTAFYLCASSDDRGQENQPQHFGDGTRLSIL.

CDR3 residues: CAIRGTGGADYGYTF. CDR3 in DNA: TGTGCCATCAGAGGAACAGGGGGCGCGGACTATGGCTACACCTTC. V usage is TRBV10-3 and J usage is TRBJ1-2; 9 bases match TRBD1. This CDR3 has 15 amino acids. Germline CDR1 reads ENHRY; CDR2 reads SYGVKD. V dropped 6 bases and J dropped 3; count of bases not matched to a gene: 8.

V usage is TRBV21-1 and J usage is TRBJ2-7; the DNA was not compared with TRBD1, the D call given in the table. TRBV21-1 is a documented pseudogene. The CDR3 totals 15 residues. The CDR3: CASSKVRGQGNEQYF. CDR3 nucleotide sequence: TGTGCCAGCAGCAAAGTTCGTGGACAGGGCAACGAGCAGTACTTC.